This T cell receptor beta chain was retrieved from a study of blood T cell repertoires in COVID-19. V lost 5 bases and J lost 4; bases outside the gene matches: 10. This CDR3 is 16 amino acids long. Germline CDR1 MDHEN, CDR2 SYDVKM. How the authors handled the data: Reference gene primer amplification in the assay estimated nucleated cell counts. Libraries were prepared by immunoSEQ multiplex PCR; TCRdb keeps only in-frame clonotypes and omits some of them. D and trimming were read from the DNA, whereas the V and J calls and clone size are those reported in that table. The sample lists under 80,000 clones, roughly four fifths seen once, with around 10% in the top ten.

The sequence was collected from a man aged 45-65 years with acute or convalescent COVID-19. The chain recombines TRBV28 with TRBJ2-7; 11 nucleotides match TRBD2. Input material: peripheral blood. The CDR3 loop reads CASSNPPSGRTYEQYF. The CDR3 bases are TGTGCCAGCAGTAACCCACCTAGCGGGAGGACATACGAGCAGTACTTC.